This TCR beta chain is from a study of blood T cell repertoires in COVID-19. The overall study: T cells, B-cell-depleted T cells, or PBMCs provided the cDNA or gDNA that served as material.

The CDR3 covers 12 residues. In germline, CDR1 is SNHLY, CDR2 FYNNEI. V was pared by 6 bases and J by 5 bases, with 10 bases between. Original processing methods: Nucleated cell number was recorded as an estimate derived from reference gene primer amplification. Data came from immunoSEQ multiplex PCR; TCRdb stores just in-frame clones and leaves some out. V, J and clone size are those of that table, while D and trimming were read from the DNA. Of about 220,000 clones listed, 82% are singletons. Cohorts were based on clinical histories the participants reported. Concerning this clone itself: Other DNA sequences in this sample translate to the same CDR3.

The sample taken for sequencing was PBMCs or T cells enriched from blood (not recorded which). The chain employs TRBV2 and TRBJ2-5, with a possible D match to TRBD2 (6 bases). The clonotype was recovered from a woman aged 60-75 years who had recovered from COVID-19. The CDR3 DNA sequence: TGTGCCAGCAGGGGCGGGGAGGAGACCCAGTACTTC. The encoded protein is CASRGGEETQYF.